This T cell receptor (beta chain) came from a study of identical twins listed by TCRdb under 2016. In terms of the full investigation: The study deep-sequenced TCR alpha and beta repertoires from monozygotic twins, unrelated adults of various ages and cord blood to test whether fetal clonotypes persist. Replicate twin experiments were performed at different times using different library preparation protocols to rule out contamination.

The junction carries 16 bases between V and J, which are trimmed by 1 base and 8 bases respectively. Looking up the germline V gene yields CDR1 SGDLS and CDR2 YYNGEE. The CDR3 goes from the cysteine to the phenylalanine over 15 residues. Of the read, only the CDR3 DNA is kept; its 45 bases are in frame from base 1. The full study reports these points: Invariant T cells such as MAIT and iNKT could partly confound zero-insertion analyses, although diverse VJ usage argued against such confounding for most clonotypes. A weaker excess of twin sharing was found in beta out-of-frame sequences because the signal-to-noise ratio was lowered by fewer shared sequences. Compared with coincidental sharing between unrelated individuals, an excess of low generation-probability sequences was observed among out-of-frame TCR alpha sequences shared between twins. Out-of-frame TCR alpha sharing in monozygotic twins was systematically underestimated by recombination models, whereas sharing between unrelated individuals was in agreement with the recombination models. Because the same donors could not be followed over many years, the conclusions depended on cross-sectional statistical analysis. Fewer insertions were carried by abundant cord blood beta clonotypes; a weaker similar trend was observed in young adult naive repertoires, while no such trend was observed in memory repertoires.

This clonotype was seen repeatedly, ten times or more. This receptor's antigen is unknown. Base quality data are lacking; no much larger clone is found one base away. Preparation of the library involved 5' RACE. Sequencing took place on an Illumina HiSeq 2000. A universal primer binding site was introduced by template switching, and a unique molecular identifier was present in the final cDNA, enabling accurate counting of TCR cDNA molecules. Specific primers in the conserved constant-segment region were used to synthesize first-strand cDNA for the TCR alpha and beta chains. To control for contamination, every cDNA library was double barcoded, receiving both a SMART-Mk sample barcode and Illumina barcodes. TruSeq adapter sequences along with Illumina sample barcodes were introduced in two successive PCR steps. The Illumina HiSeq platform was used with custom primers to sequence TCR alpha and beta cDNA libraries. As for how the authors treated the data: MiGEC processed the raw reads to extract unique molecular identifiers, while MiXCR was used to determine the CDR3 positions. For each individual, recombination models were inferred using an EM algorithm with the repgenHMM and IGoR tools. Shared clonotypes were analyzed with the tcR package in R, and sharing was normalized by the product of cloneset sizes. To study raw recombination without the effects of thymic and clonal selection, out-of-frame nonproductive sequences were analyzed. TCRdb reanalyzed the raw reads on its own, using fastp at Q25 for trimming and MiXCR for clone calling, and kept in-frame beta chains. Rows matching on CDR3 protein sequence are summarized as one entry with the most common DNA and genes. TCRdb, not the authors, supplied the V and J calls. The sample table lists a few hundred thousand distinct CDR3 sequences, 18% of them with a count of one. Of the sample, 12% falls within the top ten clones.

All donors were healthy Caucasians. Three unrelated non-twin adults were additionally sequenced: a male aged 18 to 30, a male aged 50 to 59 and a female aged 50 to 59. Using Miltenyi CD45RO+ enrichment and human naive T-cell isolation kits, memory (CD45RO+) and naive T cells were isolated from PBMC. Material for sequencing was naive T cells sorted from blood. This specimen's cell subset or site label, interpreted: cells isolated with a human naive T-cell isolation kit. This TCR was recovered from a middle-aged man in good health. The chain links TRBV9 with TRBJ2-1; the D gene is perhaps TRBD1 or TRBD2, each of them matching over 5 bases. The CDR3 reads as follows: CASSVKQGVIDEQFF. The DNA sequence is given as TGTGCCAGCAGCGTAAAGCAGGGAGTAATAGATGAGCAGTTCTTC. Reference TRBV9 and TRBJ2-1 genes cover what lies past the CDR3, so the full variable domain is DSGVTQTPKHLITATGQRVTLRCSPRSGDLSVYWYQQSLDQGLQFLIQYYNGEERAKGNILERFSAQQFPDLHSELNLSSLELGDSALYFCASSVKQGVIDEQFFGPGTRLTVL.